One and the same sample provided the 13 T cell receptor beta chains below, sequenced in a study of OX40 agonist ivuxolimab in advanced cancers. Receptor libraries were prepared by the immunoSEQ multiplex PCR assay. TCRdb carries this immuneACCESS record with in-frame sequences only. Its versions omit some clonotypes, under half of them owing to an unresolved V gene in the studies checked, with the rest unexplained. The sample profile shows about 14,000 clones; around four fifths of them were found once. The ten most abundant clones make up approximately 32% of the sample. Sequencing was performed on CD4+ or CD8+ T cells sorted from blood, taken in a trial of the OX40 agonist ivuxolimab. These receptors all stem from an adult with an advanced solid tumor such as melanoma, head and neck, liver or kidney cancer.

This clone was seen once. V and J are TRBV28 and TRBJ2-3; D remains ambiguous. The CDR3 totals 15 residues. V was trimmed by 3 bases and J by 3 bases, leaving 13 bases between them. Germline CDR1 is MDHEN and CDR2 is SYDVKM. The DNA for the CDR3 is TGTGCCAGCAGTTTTATGGAGAGTGCGACAGATACGCAGTATTTT. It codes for CASSFMESATDTQYF.

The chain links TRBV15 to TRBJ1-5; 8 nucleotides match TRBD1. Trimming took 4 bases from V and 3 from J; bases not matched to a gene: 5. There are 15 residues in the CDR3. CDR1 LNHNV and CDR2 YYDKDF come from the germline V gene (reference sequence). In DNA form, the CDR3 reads TGTGCCACCAGCACTAGGACAGGGTCCAATCAGCCCCAGCATTTT. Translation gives CATSTRTGSNQPQHF. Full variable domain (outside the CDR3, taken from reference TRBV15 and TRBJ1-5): DAMVIQNPRYQVTQFGKPVTLSCSQTLNHNVMYWYQQKSSQAPKLLFHYYDKDFNNEADTPDNFQSRRPNTSFCFLDIRSPGLGDTAMYLCATSTRTGSNQPQHFGDGTRLSIL.

The chain's CDR3 is CSVDPGVDTGELFF. The CDR3 nucleotides read TGCAGCGTTGATCCAGGGGTTGACACCGGGGAGCTGTTTTTT. The V call is TRBV29-1, the J call TRBJ2-2; D perhaps matches TRBD1 (6 bases). Germline assignment: CDR1 SQVTM and CDR2 ANQGSEA. The CDR3 length is 14 residues. V lost 3 bases, J lost 3 bases, and 11 bases lay in between.

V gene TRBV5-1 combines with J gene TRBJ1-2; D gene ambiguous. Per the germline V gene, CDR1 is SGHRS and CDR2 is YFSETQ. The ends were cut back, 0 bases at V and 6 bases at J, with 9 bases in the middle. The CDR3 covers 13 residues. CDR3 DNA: TGCGCCAGCAGCTTGGCCAACGAAAATGGCTACACCTTC. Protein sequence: CASSLANENGYTF.

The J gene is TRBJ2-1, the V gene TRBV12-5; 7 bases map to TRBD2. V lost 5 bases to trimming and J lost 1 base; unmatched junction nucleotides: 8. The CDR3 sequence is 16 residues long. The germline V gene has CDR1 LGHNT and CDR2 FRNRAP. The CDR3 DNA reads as TGTGCTAGTGGTACCGGAGGCGGGAGTTCCTACAATGAGCAGTTCTTC. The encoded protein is CASGTGGGSSYNEQFF.

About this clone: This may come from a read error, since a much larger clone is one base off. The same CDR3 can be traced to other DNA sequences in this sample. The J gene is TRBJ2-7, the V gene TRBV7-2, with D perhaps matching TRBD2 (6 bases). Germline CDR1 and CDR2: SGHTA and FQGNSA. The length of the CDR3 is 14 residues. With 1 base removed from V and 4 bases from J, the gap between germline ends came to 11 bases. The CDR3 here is CASSLGGVGYEQYF. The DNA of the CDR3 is TGTGCCAGCAGCTTAGGCGGGGTGGGATACGAGCAGTACTTC.

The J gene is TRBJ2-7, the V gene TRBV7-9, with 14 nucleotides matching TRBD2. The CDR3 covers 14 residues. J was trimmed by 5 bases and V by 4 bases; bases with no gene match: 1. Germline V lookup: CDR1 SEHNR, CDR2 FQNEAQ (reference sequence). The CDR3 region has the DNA TGTGCCAGCAGCTGGGGACTAGCGGGAGACGAGCAGTACTTC. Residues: CASSWGLAGDEQYF.

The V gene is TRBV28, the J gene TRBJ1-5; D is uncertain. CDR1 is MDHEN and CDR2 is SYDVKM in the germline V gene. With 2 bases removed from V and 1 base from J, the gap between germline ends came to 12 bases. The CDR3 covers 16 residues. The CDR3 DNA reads TGTGCCAGCAGTTTAATCGAAGGGTTAAGCAATCAGCCCCAGCATTTT. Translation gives CASSLIEGLSNQPQHF.

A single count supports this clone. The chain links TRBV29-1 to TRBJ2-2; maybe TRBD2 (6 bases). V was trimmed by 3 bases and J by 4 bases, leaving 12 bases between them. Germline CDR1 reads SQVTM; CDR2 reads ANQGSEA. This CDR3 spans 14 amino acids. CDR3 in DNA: TGCAGCGTTGAGATCGGGAGTGGCACCGGGGAGCTGTTTTTT. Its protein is CSVEIGSGTGELFF.

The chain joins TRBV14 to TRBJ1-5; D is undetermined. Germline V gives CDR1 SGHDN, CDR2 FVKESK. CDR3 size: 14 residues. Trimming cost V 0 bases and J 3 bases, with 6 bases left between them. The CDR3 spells CASSQEGFNQPQHF. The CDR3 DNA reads TGTGCCAGCAGCCAAGAAGGGTTCAATCAGCCCCAGCATTTT.

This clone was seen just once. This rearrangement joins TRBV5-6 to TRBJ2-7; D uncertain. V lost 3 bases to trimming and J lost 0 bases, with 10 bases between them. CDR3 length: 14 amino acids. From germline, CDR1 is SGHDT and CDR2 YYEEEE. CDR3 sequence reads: CASSSDTSSYEQYF. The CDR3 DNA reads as TGTGCCAGCAGCTCTGACACCAGCTCCTACGAGCAGTACTTC.

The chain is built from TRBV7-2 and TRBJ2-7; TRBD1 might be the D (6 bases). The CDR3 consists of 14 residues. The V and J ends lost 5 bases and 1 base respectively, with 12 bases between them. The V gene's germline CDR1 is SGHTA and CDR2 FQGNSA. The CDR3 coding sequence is TGTGCCAGCAGCCCCGGGACATTTTCCTACGAGCAGTACTTC. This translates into CASSPGTFSYEQYF.

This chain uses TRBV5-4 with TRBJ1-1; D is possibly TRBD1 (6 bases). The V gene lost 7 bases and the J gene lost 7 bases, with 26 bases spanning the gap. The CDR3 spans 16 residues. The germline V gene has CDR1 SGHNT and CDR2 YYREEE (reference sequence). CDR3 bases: TGTGCCAGCGGCGGGGGCGGTCCCATCTTTTCTGGTGAAGCTTTCTTT. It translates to CASGGGGPIFSGEAFF.